Sequencing of this T cell receptor beta chain was carried out in a study of blood T cells in healthy people across ages. A sample-barcoded 5' primer and a J-beta primer mix were used in a second PCR of roughly 6 to 11 cycles. TCRdb recomputed calls from the 5' RACE reads with MiXCR, one row per CDR3 protein. Of some 760,000 distinct CDR3 sequences listed, 25% were seen once; the top ten hold roughly a tenth. Germline trimming cut 4 bases from V and 8 bases from J; bases unmatched to any gene: 10. This CDR3 has 15 amino acids. The V gene's germline CDR1 is SEHNR and CDR2 FQNEAQ (reference sequence). This sample also belongs to another study, concerning T cells of mothers and their children.

The chain recombines TRBV7-9 with TRBJ2-2; 7 positions match TRBD1. The sequenced sample was blood. The TCR originated in a boy aged 10-17 years in good health. The CDR3: CASSSLRDSPGELFF. DNA of the CDR3: TGTGCCAGCAGCTCACTACGGGACAGTCCAGGGGAGCTGTTTTTT.